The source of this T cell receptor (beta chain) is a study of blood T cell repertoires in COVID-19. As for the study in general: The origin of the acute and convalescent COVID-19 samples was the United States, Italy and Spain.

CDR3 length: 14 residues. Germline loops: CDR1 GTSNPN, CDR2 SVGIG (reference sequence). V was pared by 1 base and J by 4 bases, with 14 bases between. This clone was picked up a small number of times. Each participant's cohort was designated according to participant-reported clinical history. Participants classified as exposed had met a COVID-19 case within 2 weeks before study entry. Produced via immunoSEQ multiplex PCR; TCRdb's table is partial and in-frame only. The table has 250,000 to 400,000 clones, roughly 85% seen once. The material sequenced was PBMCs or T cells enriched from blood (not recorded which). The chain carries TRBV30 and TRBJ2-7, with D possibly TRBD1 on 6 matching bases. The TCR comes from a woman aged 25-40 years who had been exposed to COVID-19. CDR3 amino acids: CAWSAAGTSYEQYF. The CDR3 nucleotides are TGTGCCTGGAGTGCGGCCGGGACATCATACGAGCAGTACTTC.